This entry lists 14 T cell receptor beta chains sequenced from one sample in a study of T cell repertoires in cytomegalovirus infection. TCRdb called the reads again in MiXCR, with one record for every CDR3 protein. The sample comprises approximately 770,000 distinct CDR3 sequences, under 35% of which are singletons, and about 12% rests with the top ten. Their specific antigens are unknown. This specimen consisted of cultured CD8+ T cells from PBMCs, obtained from culture after CMV antigen stimulation. The receptors originated from a human donor in good health (CMV status not recorded). Some clones in this sample may be carry-over from other donors' samples.

This clonotype was picked up many times. This chain links TRBV6-2 or TRBV6-3 with TRBJ2-2; tentatively, D is TRBD2 (6 bases). Germline V lookup: CDR1 MNHEY, CDR2 SVGEGT. The CDR3 length is 13 residues. The V and J ends lost 2 bases and 6 bases respectively, with 7 bases between them. CDR3 protein: CASSYGGSGELFF. Written as DNA, the CDR3 is TGTGCCAGCAGTTACGGGGGGTCCGGGGAGCTGTTTTTT.

V and J are TRBV4-1 and TRBJ2-1, with a weak D call TRBD1 (6 bases). The CDR3 is 14 residues long. Germline V gene data show CDR1 as MGHRA and CDR2 as YSYEKL. V lost 0 bases, J lost 5 bases, and 8 bases lay in between. The CDR3 is CASSQEGANNEQFF. The CDR3 nucleotides are TGCGCCAGCAGCCAAGAGGGGGCCAACAATGAGCAGTTCTTC.

This clonotype occurred many times. The CDR3 DNA reads as TGTGCCAGCAGCTTAGAGCGGGGGGCCTTGGAGACCCAGTACTTC. Its protein is CASSLERGALETQYF. V is TRBV7-2 and J is TRBJ2-5; 9 nucleotides match TRBD2. This CDR3 region has 15 residues. V gave up 1 base and J gave up 5 bases; unmatched junction bases: 5. In germline, CDR1 is SGHTA, CDR2 FQGNSA.

This clonotype has only a few counts. DNA of the CDR3: TGTGCCAGTAGTCTTCGAGGTGAAACCTACGAGCAGTACTTC. Translation gives CASSLRGETYEQYF. The chain employs TRBV19 and TRBJ2-7; D gene unclear. Germline V gene data show CDR1 as LNHDA and CDR2 as SQIVND (reference sequence). The length of the CDR3 is 14 residues. Trimming left V 5 bases short and J 2 bases short, with 13 bases between.

Details on this clonotype: A read error may explain this, as a much larger clone is one base away. The V call is TRBV7-8, the J call TRBJ2-5; 9 nucleotides match TRBD2. Trimming removed 6 bases from V and 7 bases from J; junction bases left unmatched: 15. CDR3 length: 16 amino acids. The germline V gene encodes CDR1 SGHVS and CDR2 FQNEAQ. The CDR3 loop is CASSTISGGIKATQYF. DNA for the CDR3: TGTGCCAGCAGTACAATTAGCGGGGGAATCAAAGCGACCCAGTACTTC.

This clonotype has ten or more counts. V is TRBV11-1 and J is TRBJ1-2, with no clear D. The V end was cut by 7 bases, the J end by 2 bases, with 14 bases between. The CDR3 spans 14 residues. Germline CDR1 SGHAT, CDR2 FQDESV (reference sequence). CDR3 in amino acids: CASTLASRNYGYTF. CDR3 bases: TGTGCCAGCACCCTAGCGTCCCGAAACTATGGCTACACCTTC.

The rearrangement joins TRBV7-3 to TRBJ2-5; D is possibly TRBD2 (5 bases). The CDR3 has 14 amino acids. Germline V gives CDR1 SGHTA, CDR2 FQGTGA. V gave up 7 bases and J gave up 5 bases, with 17 bases separating them. CDR3 region: CASIARRNRETQYF. In nucleotides, the CDR3 is TGTGCCAGCATCGCCCGGAGGAATAGGGAGACCCAGTACTTC.

This clonotype was observed a handful of times. This rearrangement joins TRBV7-9 to TRBJ1-1, with D possibly matching TRBD1 (5 bases). From germline, CDR1 is SEHNR and CDR2 FQNEAQ (reference sequence). Trimming pared 3 bases from V and 3 bases from J, leaving 14 bases between. The CDR3 has 15 amino acids. CDR3 DNA sequence: TGTGCCAGCAGCTTGAGAGGGGCTCGGGACACTGAAGCTTTCTTT. It specifies CASSLRGARDTEAFF.

J is TRBJ1-2 and V is TRBV7-9; D unresolved. Germline CDR1 and CDR2: SEHNR and FQNEAQ (reference sequence). CDR3 length: 14 residues. V lost 6 bases to trimming and J lost 3 bases, with 14 bases between them. The CDR3, as DNA: TGTGCCAGCAGTTCCTCCAGTCACTACTATGGCTACACCTTC. Translated: CASSSSSHYYGYTF.

The genes are TRBV29-1 and TRBJ1-1; no definite D call. The ends were cut back, 5 bases at V and 4 bases at J, with 8 bases in the middle. The CDR3 extends over 11 amino acids. Germline V gene data show CDR1 as SQVTM and CDR2 as ANQGSEA. This CDR3 reads CSVREVTEAFF. The CDR3 nucleotides are TGCAGCGTTCGGGAGGTCACTGAAGCTTTCTTT.

Only a few counts were recorded for this clonotype. Here the CDR3 DNA reads TGTGCCAGCAGTGGATGGCTCAATCAGCCCCAGCATTTT. Protein: CASSGWLNQPQHF. V usage is TRBV6-5 and J usage is TRBJ1-5; D unclear. Germline values: CDR1 MNHEY, CDR2 SVGAGI. The CDR3 extends over 13 amino acids. V lost 5 bases and J lost 3, with 8 bases in between.

In its sample, this clonotype was seen a few times. V gene TRBV27 combines with J gene TRBJ1-1; D gene uncertain. CDR3 length equals 14 residues. V lost 5 bases, J lost 1 base, and 11 bases lay in between. The germline V gene encodes CDR1 MNHEY and CDR2 SMNVEV (reference sequence). This CDR3 is CASSPYFGNTEAFF. The CDR3, as DNA: TGTGCCAGCAGTCCCTATTTCGGGAACACTGAAGCTTTCTTT.

This clonotype has only a few counts. The gene calls are TRBV20-1 and TRBJ1-5; D unclear. CDR1 DFQATT and CDR2 SNEGSKA come from the germline V gene (reference sequence). There are 13 residues in the CDR3. V gave up 4 bases and J gave up 1 base, with 8 bases separating them. CDR3 in amino acids: CSATDGSNQPQHF. As DNA, the CDR3 is TGCAGTGCTACTGACGGAAGCAATCAGCCCCAGCATTTT.

V usage is TRBV2 and J usage is TRBJ2-1; either TRBD1 or TRBD2 may supply D (6 bases each). V lost 9 bases to trimming and J lost 4 bases, with 19 bases between them. The germline CDR1 and CDR2 sequences are SNHLY and FYNNEI. The CDR3 sequence is 15 residues long. In nucleotides, the CDR3 is TGTGCCAGACAAGCGGGTCAGGGGTCTTACAATGAGCAGTTCTTC. It codes for CARQAGQGSYNEQFF.